Listed here are 6 T cell receptor beta chains from one sample, sequenced in a study of shared clonotypes between healthy human individuals. TCRdb's table, derived via immunoSEQ multiplex PCR, lists solely in-frame clones and lacks some. The sample lists more than 1,200,000 clones, roughly 98.5% occurring once. The sample taken for sequencing was naive CD4+ T cells sorted from blood. The subset here: CD45RA+ positively selected. These receptors all stem from a man aged 25-40 years in good health.

V gene TRBV5-1 combines with J gene TRBJ2-1; 8 positions match TRBD1. After removal of 3 bases from V and 3 bases from J, the junction contained 5 bases not matched to a gene. The CDR3 totals 15 residues. CDR1 and CDR2 (germline): SGHRS, YFSETQ. This CDR3 reads CASSWDGQGYNEQFF. The CDR3, as DNA: TGCGCCAGCAGCTGGGATGGACAGGGCTACAATGAGCAGTTCTTC.

The rearrangement joins TRBV18 to TRBJ2-7; tentatively, D is TRBD2 (5 bases). Germline V CDR1 and CDR2: KGHSH, LQKENI. This CDR3 contains 15 residues. V was shortened by 3 bases and J by 5 bases, with 17 bases between the two germline ends. In nucleotides, the CDR3 is TGTGCCAGCTCACCGAGAAGGACTGTTACAGACGAGCAGTACTTC. Translating it yields CASSPRRTVTDEQYF.

CDR3 region: CASSFLAGLNTGELFF. CDR3 coding DNA: TGTGCCAGCAGCTTCCTTGCGGGATTGAACACCGGGGAGCTGTTTTTT. The V and J genes are TRBV7-9 and TRBJ2-2; maybe TRBD2 (6 bases). Germline values: CDR1 SEHNR, CDR2 FQNEAQ (reference sequence). The CDR3 is made up of 16 amino acids. The V end was cut by 3 bases, the J end by 1 base, with 12 bases between.

The gene calls are TRBV28 and TRBJ2-7; 7 nucleotides align to TRBD1. CDR1 and CDR2 (germline): MDHEN, SYDVKM. J gave up 6 bases and V 6 bases, and 8 bases lay outside the gene matches. The CDR3 covers 13 residues. The CDR3, as DNA: TGTGCCAGCAGGGGACAGTGGTCTACCGAGCAGTACTTC. Amino acid sequence: CASRGQWSTEQYF.

Details on this clone: Germline and junction disagree at one end, which may indicate a read error. The J gene is TRBJ1-2, the V gene TRBV28, with a weak D call TRBD1 (5 bases). The CDR3 is 13 amino acids. Looked up from germline, CDR1 is MDHEN and CDR2 is SYDVKM. The chain's CDR3 is CASSSTLRDRIPF. The CDR3, as DNA: TGTGCCAGCAGTTCCACCCTCAGGGATCGAATCCCCTTC.

The chain recombines TRBV28 with TRBJ1-5; D ambiguous. CDR3 size: 14 residues. Germline V gene sequence: CDR1 MDHEN, CDR2 SYDVKM. The V gene lost 3 bases and the J gene lost 0 bases, with 6 bases spanning the gap. CDR3 coding DNA: TGTGCCAGCAGTTTCAGAAATAGCAATCAGCCCCAGCATTTT. Amino acids: CASSFRNSNQPQHF. The full variable domain, in which reference TRBV28 and TRBJ1-5 provide the parts outside the CDR3, is DVKVTQSSRYLVKRTGEKVFLECVQDMDHENMFWYRQDPGLGLRLIYFSYDVKMKEKGDIPEGYSVSREKKERFSLILESASTNQTSMYLCASSFRNSNQPQHFGDGTRLSIL.